Listed here are 18 T cell receptor beta chains from one sample, sequenced in a study of blood T cells in healthy people across ages. A second roughly 7 to 12 cycle PCR used barcoded and J-beta primers. A single record per CDR3 protein comes from TCRdb applying MiXCR to the 5' RACE reads. Here the sample spans 2 million or so distinct CDR3 sequences, 49% being singletons. Material: blood. These TCRs come from a woman aged 40 to 50 in good health.

The chain couples TRBV14 to TRBJ2-4, with D possibly TRBD2 on 5 matching bases. V lost 0 bases and J 6 bases, leaving 12 bases between the germline ends. Per germline, CDR1 SGHDN and CDR2 FVKESK. The CDR3 totals 15 residues. Here the CDR3 DNA reads TGTGCCAGCAGCCAAGAGGCGGGTTTTGCAAACATTCAGTACTTC. It encodes CASSQEAGFANIQYF.

The CDR3 sequence: CSALGPSSYEQYF. The CDR3 nucleotides are TGCAGTGCGCTGGGCCCCTCCTCCTACGAGCAGTACTTC. The rearrangement uses TRBV20-1 and TRBJ2-5; D not resolved. The J call may not be correct, given that the DNA end is closer to TRBJ2-7. The CDR3 has 13 amino acids. Germline CDR1 and CDR2: DFQATT and SNEGSKA (reference sequence).

The chain recombines TRBV10-3 with TRBJ2-1; 12 nucleotides match TRBD2. CDR3 length: 16 residues. The germline V gene encodes CDR1 ENHRY and CDR2 SYGVKD. J lost 2 bases, V lost 5 bases, and 4 bases had no gene match. The CDR3: CAISSGLAGTYNEQFF. Here the CDR3 DNA reads TGTGCCATCAGTAGCGGACTAGCGGGGACCTACAATGAGCAGTTCTTC.

The V and J genes are TRBV12-3 or TRBV12-4 and TRBJ2-1, with a weak D call TRBD1 (5 bases). This CDR3 contains 18 residues. Trimming stripped 8 bases from V and 3 bases from J, with 26 bases between. CDR3 amino acids: CASHICPPGPGHYNEQFF. In DNA form, the CDR3 reads TGTGCCAGCCACATATGCCCCCCAGGGCCTGGACACTACAATGAGCAGTTCTTC.

A few counts support this clonotype. J is TRBJ2-3 and V is TRBV27; 10 nucleotides line up with TRBD2. The CDR3 is 20 residues long. Germline CDR1 MNHEY, CDR2 SMNVEV (reference sequence). V lost 0 bases, J lost 2 bases, and 14 bases stayed unmatched. In DNA form, the CDR3 reads TGTGCCAGCAGTTTATCGCCCCCGGGTAGCGGGGGGTCATTCACAGATACGCAGTATTTT. It encodes CASSLSPPGSGGSFTDTQYF.

V usage is TRBV12-5 and J usage is TRBJ2-1; a possible D gene is TRBD1 (7 bases). Trimming took 4 bases from V and 0 from J, leaving 16 bases between them. This CDR3 contains 17 residues. CDR1 LGHNT and CDR2 FRNRAP come from the germline V gene. CDR3 sequence reads: CASGSGGTVSSYNEQFF. CDR3 bases: TGTGCTAGTGGTTCGGGCGGGACAGTGAGCTCCTACAATGAGCAGTTCTTC.

Comment on this clonotype: A much larger clone sits a single nucleotide away, making a read error possible. The CDR3 end shows no conserved phenylalanine or tryptophan, and so a read error is likely. The chain links TRBV29-1 to TRBJ2-7; D is ambiguous. From germline, CDR1 is SQVTM and CDR2 ANQGSEA. Between the trimmed V and J ends, which lost 4 bases and 2 bases, there was a span of 9 bases. The CDR3 sequence is 12 residues long. CDR3 residues: CSVGGSTYEQYL. CDR3 sequence (DNA): TGCAGCGTTGGTGGCAGCACCTACGAGCAGTACTTA.

This clonotype was seen a handful of times. The chain employs TRBV7-2 and TRBJ2-1; tentatively, D is TRBD2 (6 bases). Germline V gives CDR1 SGHTA, CDR2 FQGNSA. This CDR3 is built from 15 residues. Trimming removed 6 bases from V and 3 bases from J, with 15 bases in between. This CDR3 reads CASRLEPSDYNEQFF. The CDR3 coding sequence is TGTGCCAGCAGACTTGAACCTAGCGACTACAATGAGCAGTTCTTC.

V gene TRBV7-9 combines with J gene TRBJ2-5, with D unresolved. The DNA end is more similar to TRBJ2-7, so the J call may be wrong. The germline V gene encodes CDR1 SEHNR and CDR2 FQNEAQ (reference sequence). The CDR3 covers 13 residues. The CDR3 here is CASSPRSVYEQYF. The CDR3 DNA sequence: TGTGCCAGCAGCCCCAGATCGGTCTACGAGCAGTACTTC.

This clonotype showed up many times. The chain uses TRBV4-2 and TRBJ2-7; 7 bases line up with TRBD2. V was clipped by 0 bases and J by 2 bases; unmatched bases: 7. CDR1 is LGHNA and CDR2 is YNFKEQ in the germline V gene. This CDR3 is built from 16 residues. CDR3 protein: CASSQEGGATTYEQYF. The CDR3 region has the DNA TGTGCCAGCAGCCAAGAGGGAGGGGCCACAACCTACGAGCAGTACTTC.

This clonotype came up a few times. This rearrangement joins TRBV10-3 to TRBJ2-7, with 10 bases matching TRBD2. The CDR3 totals 15 residues. J lost 0 bases, V lost 10 bases, and 9 bases had no gene match. The germline V gene has CDR1 ENHRY and CDR2 SYGVKD. As DNA, the CDR3 is TGTGCCACATCGAGCGCTAGCGGGAGCTCCTACGAGCAGTACTTC. Protein product: CATSSASGSSYEQYF.

The chain joins TRBV10-3 to TRBJ1-2, with 7 nucleotides matching TRBD1. Germline CDR1 ENHRY, CDR2 SYGVKD. With V trimmed by 5 bases and J by 3 bases, 6 bases remained unmatched. CDR3 length: 14 residues. The CDR3 nucleotides are TGTGCCATCAGTTCCCCCGGGACAGACTATGGCTACACCTTC. Translated, it gives CAISSPGTDYGYTF.

The V call is TRBV28, the J call TRBJ1-6; D gene uncertain. V shed 6 bases and J shed 6 bases, with 9 bases lying between them. This CDR3 is 13 amino acids long. Germline assignment: CDR1 MDHEN and CDR2 SYDVKM. The CDR3, as DNA: TGTGCCAGCAGACGGGTTCGTAATTCACCCCTCCACTTT. Protein sequence: CASRRVRNSPLHF.

This rearrangement joins TRBV20-1 to TRBJ2-3, with 10 bases identical to TRBD1. The V gene's germline CDR1 is DFQATT and CDR2 SNEGSKA (reference sequence). J was trimmed by 3 bases and V by 4 bases; bases with no gene match: 16. The CDR3 contains 18 residues. Here the CDR3 DNA reads TGCAGTGCTATATCCGCCACTCGACGGGGACAGGGGACAGATACGCAGTATTTT. This sequence encodes CSAISATRRGQGTDTQYF.

This clonotype was seen a handful of times. V usage is TRBV7-2 and J usage is TRBJ2-7, with a weak D call TRBD2 (5 bases). Trimming pared 7 bases from V and 1 base from J, leaving 8 bases between. Germline V CDR1 and CDR2: SGHTA, FQGNSA. The CDR3 is 12 residues long. This chain's CDR3 is CASTWESYEQYF. Written as DNA, the CDR3 is TGTGCCAGCACCTGGGAGTCCTACGAGCAGTACTTC.

This rearrangement joins TRBV27 to TRBJ2-1, with 10 positions matching TRBD2. Germline assignment: CDR1 MNHEY and CDR2 SMNVEV (reference sequence). This CDR3 spans 18 amino acids. Trimming took 6 bases from V and 8 from J; bases not matched to a gene: 19. This CDR3 is CASSSWASGGRRRDEQFF. The CDR3 region has the DNA TGTGCCAGCAGCTCCTGGGCTAGCGGGGGCCGGCGGAGGGATGAGCAGTTCTTC.

The chain couples TRBV27 to TRBJ2-1, with 11 bases matching TRBD2. CDR1 MNHEY and CDR2 SMNVEV come from the germline V gene (reference sequence). J was trimmed by 4 bases and V by 3 bases; bases with no gene match: 8. The CDR3 length is 17 residues. As DNA, the CDR3 is TGTGCCAGCAGTTTCGTCTTTAGCGGGGGGGTTTACAATGAGCAGTTCTTC. It translates to CASSFVFSGGVYNEQFF.

This clonotype was counted many times. The J gene is TRBJ2-3, the V gene TRBV20-1; D unresolved. The CDR3 has 16 residues. V dropped 4 bases and J dropped 0 bases, with 17 bases sitting between them. Germline-derived CDR1 and CDR2 are DFQATT and SNEGSKA (reference sequence). In nucleotides, the CDR3 is TGCAGTGCTAAAGAGAAAGGGCGGTCTAGCACAGATACGCAGTATTTT. It translates to CSAKEKGRSSTDTQYF.